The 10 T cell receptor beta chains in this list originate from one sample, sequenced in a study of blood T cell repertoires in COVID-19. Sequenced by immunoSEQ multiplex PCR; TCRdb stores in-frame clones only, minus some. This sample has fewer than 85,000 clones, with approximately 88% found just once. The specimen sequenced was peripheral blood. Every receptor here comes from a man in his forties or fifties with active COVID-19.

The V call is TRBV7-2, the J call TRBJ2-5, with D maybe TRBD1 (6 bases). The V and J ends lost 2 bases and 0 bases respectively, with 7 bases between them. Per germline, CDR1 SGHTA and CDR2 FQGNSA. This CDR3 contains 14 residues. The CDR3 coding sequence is TGTGCCAGCAGCTTATGGACAGACCAAGAGACCCAGTACTTC. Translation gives CASSLWTDQETQYF. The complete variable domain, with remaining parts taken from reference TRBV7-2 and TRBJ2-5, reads GAGVSQSPSNKVTEKGKDVELRCDPISGHTALYWYRQSLGQGLEFLIYFQGNSAPDKSGLPSDRFSAERTGGSVSTLTIQRTQQEDSAVYLCASSLWTDQETQYFGPGTRLLVL.

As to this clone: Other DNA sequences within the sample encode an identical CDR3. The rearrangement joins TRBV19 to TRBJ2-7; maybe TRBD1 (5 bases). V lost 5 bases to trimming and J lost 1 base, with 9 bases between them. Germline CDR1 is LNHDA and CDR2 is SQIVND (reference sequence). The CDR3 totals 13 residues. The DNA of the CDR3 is TGTGCCAGTAGTCGCTCAGGGTCCTACGAGCAGTACTTC. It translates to CASSRSGSYEQYF.

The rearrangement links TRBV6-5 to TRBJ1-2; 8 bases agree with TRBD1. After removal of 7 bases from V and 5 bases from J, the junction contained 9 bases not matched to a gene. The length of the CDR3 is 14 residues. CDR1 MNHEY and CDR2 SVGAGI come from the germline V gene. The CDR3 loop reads CASNARGLGYGYTF. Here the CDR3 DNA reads TGTGCCAGCAACGCCAGGGGGCTCGGGTATGGCTACACCTTC.

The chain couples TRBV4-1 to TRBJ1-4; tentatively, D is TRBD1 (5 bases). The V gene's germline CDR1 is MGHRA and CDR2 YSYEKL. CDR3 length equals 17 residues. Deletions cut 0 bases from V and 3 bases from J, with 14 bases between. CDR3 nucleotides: TGCGCCAGCAGCCAAGATCCCGGGGGATGGGCTAATGAAAAACTGTTTTTT. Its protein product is CASSQDPGGWANEKLFF.

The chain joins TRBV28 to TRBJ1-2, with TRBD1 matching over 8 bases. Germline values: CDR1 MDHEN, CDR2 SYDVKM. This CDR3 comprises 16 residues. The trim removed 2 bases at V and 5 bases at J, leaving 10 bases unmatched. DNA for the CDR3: TGTGCCAGCAGTTTACGGACCGGACAGGGAGAGTATGGCTACACCTTC. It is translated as CASSLRTGQGEYGYTF.

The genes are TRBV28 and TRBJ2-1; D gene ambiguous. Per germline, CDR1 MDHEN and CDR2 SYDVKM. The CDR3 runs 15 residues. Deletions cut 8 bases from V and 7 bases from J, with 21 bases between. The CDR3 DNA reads TGTGCCAGCCCTGCGGATCGGAGAAGTACGAATGAGCAGTTCTTC. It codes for CASPADRRSTNEQFF.

CDR3: CASSPRQGTDTQYF. CDR3 in DNA: TGTGCCAGCTCACCACGACAGGGTACAGATACGCAGTATTTT. The V and J genes are TRBV18 and TRBJ2-3; 7 bases agree with TRBD1. With 1 base clipped from V and 3 bases from J, the junction kept 1 base outside the gene matches. The length of the CDR3 is 14 residues. Germline CDR1 is KGHSH and CDR2 is LQKENI.

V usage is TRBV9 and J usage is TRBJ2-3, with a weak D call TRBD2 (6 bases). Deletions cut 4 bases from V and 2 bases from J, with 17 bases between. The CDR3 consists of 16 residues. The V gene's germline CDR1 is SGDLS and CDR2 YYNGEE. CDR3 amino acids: CASSPFSRDNTDTQYF. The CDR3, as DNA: TGTGCCAGCAGCCCCTTCTCGCGGGATAACACAGATACGCAGTATTTT.

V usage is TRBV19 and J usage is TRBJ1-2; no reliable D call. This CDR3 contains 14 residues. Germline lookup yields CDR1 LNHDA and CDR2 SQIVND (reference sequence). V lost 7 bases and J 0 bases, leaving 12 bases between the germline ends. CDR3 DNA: TGTGCCAGTATGGCAAGAACAGCTAACTATGGCTACACCTTC. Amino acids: CASMARTANYGYTF.

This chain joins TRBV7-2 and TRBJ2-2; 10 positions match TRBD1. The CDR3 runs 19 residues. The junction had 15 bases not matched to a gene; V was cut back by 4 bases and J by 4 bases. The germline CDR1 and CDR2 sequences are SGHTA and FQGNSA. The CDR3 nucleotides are TGTGCCAGCAGCTCAAGTGGGACAGGGGCATCGGTGAGCACCGGGGAGCTGTTTTTT. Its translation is CASSSSGTGASVSTGELFF.